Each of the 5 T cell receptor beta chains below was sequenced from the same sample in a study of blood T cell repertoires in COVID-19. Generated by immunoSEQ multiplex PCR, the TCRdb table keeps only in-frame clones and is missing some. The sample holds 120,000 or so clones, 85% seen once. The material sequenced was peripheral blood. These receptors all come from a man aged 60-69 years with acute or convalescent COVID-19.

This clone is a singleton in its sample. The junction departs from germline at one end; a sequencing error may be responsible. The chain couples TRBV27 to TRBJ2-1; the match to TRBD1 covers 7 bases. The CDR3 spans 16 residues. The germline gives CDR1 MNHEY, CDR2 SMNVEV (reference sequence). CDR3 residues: CASSLSTGSSYNEQFF. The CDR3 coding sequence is TGTGCCAGCAGTCTATCGACAGGGAGCTCCTACAATGAGCAGTTCTTC.

The CDR3 nucleotides read TGTGCCAGTAGTAGCCAGGGAAGCAATCAGCCCCAGCATTTT. Translated, it gives CASSSQGSNQPQHF. The chain is built from TRBV19 and TRBJ1-5; D may be TRBD1 (5 bases). Trimming removed 4 bases from V and 1 base from J, with 8 bases in between. CDR3 length: 14 residues. CDR1 and CDR2 (germline): LNHDA, SQIVND (reference sequence). The full variable domain, its missing parts supplied by reference TRBV19 and TRBJ1-5, is DGGITQSPKYLFRKEGQNVTLSCEQNLNHDAMYWYRQDPGQGLRLIYYSQIVNDFQKGDIAEGYSVSREKKESFPLTVTSAQKNPTAFYLCASSSQGSNQPQHFGDGTRLSIL.

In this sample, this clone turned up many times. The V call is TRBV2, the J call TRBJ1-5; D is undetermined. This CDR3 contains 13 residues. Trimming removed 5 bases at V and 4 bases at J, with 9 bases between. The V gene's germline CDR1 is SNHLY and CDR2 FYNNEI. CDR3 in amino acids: CASSPLGNQPQHF. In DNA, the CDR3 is TGTGCCAGCAGTCCTCTCGGGAATCAGCCCCAGCATTTT. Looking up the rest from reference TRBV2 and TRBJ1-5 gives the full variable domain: EPEVTQTPSHQVTQMGQEVILRCVPISNHLYFYWYRQILGQKVEFLVSFYNNEISEKSEIFDDQFSVERPDGSNFTLKIRSTKLEDSAMYFCASSPLGNQPQHFGDGTRLSIL.

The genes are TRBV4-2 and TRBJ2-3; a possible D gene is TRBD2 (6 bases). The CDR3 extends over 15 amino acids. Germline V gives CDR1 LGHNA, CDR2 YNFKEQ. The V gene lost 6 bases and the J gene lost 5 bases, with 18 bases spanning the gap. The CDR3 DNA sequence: TGTGCCAGCAGTCGGACCCCGGGGGTAGGAGATACGCAGTATTTT. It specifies CASSRTPGVGDTQYF.

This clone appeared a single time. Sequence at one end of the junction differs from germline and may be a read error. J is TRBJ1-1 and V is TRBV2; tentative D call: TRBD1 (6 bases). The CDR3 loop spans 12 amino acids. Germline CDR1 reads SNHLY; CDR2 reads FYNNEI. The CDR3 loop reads CASSSLYPRGGF. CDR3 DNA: TGTGCCAGCAGTTCCCTGTACCCACGAGGGGGCTTT.